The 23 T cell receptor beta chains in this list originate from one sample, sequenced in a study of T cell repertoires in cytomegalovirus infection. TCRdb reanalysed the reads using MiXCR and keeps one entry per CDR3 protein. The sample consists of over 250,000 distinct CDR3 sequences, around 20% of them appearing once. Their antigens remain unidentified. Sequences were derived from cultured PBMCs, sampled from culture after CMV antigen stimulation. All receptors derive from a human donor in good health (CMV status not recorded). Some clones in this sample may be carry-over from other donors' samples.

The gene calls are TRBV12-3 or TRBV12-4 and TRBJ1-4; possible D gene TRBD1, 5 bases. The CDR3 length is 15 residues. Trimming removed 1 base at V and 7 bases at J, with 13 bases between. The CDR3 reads CASSLGGERGEKLFF. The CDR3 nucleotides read TGTGCCAGCAGTTTAGGAGGGGAAAGGGGTGAAAAACTGTTTTTT.

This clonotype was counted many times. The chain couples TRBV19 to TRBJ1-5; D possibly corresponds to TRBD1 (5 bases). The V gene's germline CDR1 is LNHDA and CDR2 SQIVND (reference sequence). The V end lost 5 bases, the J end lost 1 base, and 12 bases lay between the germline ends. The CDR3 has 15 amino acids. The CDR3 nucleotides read TGTGCCAGTAGTCCTCAGGGAGGAAGCAATCAGCCCCAGCATTTT. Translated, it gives CASSPQGGSNQPQHF.

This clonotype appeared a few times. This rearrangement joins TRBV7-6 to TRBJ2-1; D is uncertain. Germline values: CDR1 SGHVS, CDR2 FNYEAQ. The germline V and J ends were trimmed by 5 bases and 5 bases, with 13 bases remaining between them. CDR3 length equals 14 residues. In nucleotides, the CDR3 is TGTGCCAGCAGCCTACGGACCGATAACAATGAGCAGTTCTTC. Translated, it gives CASSLRTDNNEQFF.

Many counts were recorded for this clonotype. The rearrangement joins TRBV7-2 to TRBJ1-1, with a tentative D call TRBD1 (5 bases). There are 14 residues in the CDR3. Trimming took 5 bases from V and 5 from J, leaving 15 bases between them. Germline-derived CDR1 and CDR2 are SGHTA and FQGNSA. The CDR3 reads CASSREGVRTEAFF. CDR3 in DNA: TGTGCCAGCAGCAGAGAAGGGGTGCGGACTGAAGCTTTCTTT.

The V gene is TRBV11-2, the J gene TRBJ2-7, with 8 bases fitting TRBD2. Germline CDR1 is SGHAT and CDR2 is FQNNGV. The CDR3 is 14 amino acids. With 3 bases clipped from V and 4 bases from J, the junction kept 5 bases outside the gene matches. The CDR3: CASSFPGLGYEQYF. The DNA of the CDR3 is TGTGCCAGCAGCTTTCCGGGACTAGGGTACGAGCAGTACTTC.

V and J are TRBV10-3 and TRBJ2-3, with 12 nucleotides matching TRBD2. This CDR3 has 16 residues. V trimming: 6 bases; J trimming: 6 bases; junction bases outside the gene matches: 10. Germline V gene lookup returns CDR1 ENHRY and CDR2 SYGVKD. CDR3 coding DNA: TGTGCCATCAGGGATCGGACTAGCGGGACGACCGATACGCAGTATTTT. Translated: CAIRDRTSGTTDTQYF.

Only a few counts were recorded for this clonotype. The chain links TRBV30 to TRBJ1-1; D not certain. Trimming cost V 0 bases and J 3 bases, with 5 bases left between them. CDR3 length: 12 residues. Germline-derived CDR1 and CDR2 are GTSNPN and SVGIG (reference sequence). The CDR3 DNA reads TGTGCCTGGAGTGTATTACACACTGAAGCTTTCTTT. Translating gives CAWSVLHTEAFF.

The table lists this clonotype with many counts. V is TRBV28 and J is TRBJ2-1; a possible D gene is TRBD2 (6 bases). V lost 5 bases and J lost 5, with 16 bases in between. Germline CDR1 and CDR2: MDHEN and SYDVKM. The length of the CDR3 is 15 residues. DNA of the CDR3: TGTGCCAGCAGTACCCCCGGGAGTACCCACAATGAGCAGTTCTTC. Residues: CASSTPGSTHNEQFF.

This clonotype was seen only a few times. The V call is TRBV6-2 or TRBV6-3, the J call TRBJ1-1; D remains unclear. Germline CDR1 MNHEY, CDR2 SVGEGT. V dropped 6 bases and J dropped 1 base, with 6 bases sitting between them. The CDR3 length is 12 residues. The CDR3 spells CASRWWNTEAFF. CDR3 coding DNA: TGTGCCAGCAGGTGGTGGAACACTGAAGCTTTCTTT.

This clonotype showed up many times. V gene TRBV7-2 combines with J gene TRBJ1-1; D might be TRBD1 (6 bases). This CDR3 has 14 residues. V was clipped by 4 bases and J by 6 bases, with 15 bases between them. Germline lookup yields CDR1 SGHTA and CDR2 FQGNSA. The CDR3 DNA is TGTGCCAGCAGCTCACCACGACAGGCAGCTGAAGCTTTCTTT. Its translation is CASSSPRQAAEAFF.

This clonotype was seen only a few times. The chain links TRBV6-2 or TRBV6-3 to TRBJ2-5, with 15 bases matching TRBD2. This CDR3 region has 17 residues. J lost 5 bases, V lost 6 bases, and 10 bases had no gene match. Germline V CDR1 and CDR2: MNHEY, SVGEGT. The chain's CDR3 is CASRKGLAGGPGETQYF. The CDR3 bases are TGTGCCAGCAGAAAAGGACTAGCGGGAGGGCCTGGGGAGACCCAGTACTTC.

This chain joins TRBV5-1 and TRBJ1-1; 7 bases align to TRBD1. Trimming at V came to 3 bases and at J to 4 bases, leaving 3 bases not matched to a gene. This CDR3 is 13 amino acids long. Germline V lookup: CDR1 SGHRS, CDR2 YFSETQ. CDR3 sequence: CASSSQGSTEAFF. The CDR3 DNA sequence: TGCGCCAGCAGCTCACAGGGGAGCACTGAAGCTTTCTTT.

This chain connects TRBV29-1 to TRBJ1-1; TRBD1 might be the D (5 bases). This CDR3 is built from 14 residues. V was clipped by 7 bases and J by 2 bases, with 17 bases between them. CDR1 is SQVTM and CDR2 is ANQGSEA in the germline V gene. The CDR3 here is CSAAGTSFNTEAFF. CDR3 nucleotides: TGCAGCGCCGCTGGGACCTCGTTTAACACTGAAGCTTTCTTT. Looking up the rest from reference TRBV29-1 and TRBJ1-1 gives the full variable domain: SAVISQKPSRDICQRGTSLTIQCQVDSQVTMMFWYRQQPGQSLTLIATANQGSEATYESGFVIDKFPISRPNLTFSTLTVSNMSPEDSSIYLCSAAGTSFNTEAFFGQGTRLTVV.

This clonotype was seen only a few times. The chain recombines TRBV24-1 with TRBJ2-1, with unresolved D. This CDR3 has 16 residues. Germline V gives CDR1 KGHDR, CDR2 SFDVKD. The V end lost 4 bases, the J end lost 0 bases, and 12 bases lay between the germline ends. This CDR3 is CATSDRTASSYNEQFF. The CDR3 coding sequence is TGTGCCACCAGTGACAGGACGGCGAGCTCCTACAATGAGCAGTTCTTC.

In DNA, the CDR3 is TGCAGTGCTAGAGACAGGGGGATTTTTGGCAATCAGCCCCAGCATTTT. It codes for CSARDRGIFGNQPQHF. The rearrangement joins TRBV20-1 to TRBJ1-5; 7 nucleotides line up with TRBD1. The J segment lost 2 bases and the V segment lost 0 bases, leaving 7 bases of the junction unmatched. This CDR3 is 16 amino acids long. Per the germline V gene, CDR1 is DFQATT and CDR2 is SNEGSKA (reference sequence).

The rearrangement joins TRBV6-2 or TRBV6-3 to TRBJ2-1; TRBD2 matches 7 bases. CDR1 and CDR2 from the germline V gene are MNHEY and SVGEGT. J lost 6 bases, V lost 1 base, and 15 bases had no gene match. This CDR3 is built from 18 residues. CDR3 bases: TGTGCCAGCAGTTACTGGGGACCAGGACTAGGCCTCTTCAATGAGCAGTTCTTC. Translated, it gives CASSYWGPGLGLFNEQFF.

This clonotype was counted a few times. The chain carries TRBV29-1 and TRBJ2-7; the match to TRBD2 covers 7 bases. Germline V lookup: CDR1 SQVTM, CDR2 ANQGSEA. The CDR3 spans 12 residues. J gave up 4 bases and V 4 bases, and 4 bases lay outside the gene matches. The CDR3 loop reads CSVVGGSYEQYF. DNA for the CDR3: TGCAGCGTTGTTGGCGGGAGTTACGAGCAGTACTTC.

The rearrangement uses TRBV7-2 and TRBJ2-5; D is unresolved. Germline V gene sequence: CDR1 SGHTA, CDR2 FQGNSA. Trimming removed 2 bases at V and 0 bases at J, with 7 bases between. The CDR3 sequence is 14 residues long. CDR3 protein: CASSLLLNQETQYF. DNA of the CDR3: TGTGCCAGCAGCTTACTCCTCAACCAAGAGACCCAGTACTTC.

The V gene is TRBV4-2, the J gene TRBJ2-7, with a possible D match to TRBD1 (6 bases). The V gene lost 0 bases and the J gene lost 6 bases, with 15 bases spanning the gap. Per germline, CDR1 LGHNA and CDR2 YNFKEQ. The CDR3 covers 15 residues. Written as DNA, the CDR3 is TGTGCCAGCAGCCAAGAACCGGGACAACACTTCGAGCAGTACTTC. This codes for CASSQEPGQHFEQYF.

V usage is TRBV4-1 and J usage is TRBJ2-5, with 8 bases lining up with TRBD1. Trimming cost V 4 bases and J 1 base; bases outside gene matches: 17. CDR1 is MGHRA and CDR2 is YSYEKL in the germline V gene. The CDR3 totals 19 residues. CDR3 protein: CASSLSGTGFRQRQETQYF. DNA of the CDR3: TGCGCCAGCAGCCTGTCGGGGACAGGCTTTCGTCAACGCCAAGAGACCCAGTACTTC.

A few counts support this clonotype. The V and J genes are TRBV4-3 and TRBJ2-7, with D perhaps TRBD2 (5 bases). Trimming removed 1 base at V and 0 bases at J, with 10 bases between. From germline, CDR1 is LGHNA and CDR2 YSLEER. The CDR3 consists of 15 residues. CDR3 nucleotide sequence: TGCGCCAGCAGCCAAGGGTGGCGGGCCTCCTACGAGCAGTACTTC. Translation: CASSQGWRASYEQYF.

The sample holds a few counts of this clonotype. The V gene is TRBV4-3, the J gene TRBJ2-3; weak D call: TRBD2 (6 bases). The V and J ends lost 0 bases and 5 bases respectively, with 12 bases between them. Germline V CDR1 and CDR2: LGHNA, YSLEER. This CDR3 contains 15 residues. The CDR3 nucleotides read TGCGCCAGCAGCCAAGATCATCAGGGAGGAGATACGCAGTATTTT. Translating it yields CASSQDHQGGDTQYF.

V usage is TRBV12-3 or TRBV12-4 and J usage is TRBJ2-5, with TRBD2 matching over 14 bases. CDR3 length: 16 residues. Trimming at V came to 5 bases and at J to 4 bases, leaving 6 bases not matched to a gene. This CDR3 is CASSPVGTSGRETQYF. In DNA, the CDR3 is TGTGCCAGCAGTCCCGTCGGGACTAGCGGGAGAGAGACCCAGTACTTC.